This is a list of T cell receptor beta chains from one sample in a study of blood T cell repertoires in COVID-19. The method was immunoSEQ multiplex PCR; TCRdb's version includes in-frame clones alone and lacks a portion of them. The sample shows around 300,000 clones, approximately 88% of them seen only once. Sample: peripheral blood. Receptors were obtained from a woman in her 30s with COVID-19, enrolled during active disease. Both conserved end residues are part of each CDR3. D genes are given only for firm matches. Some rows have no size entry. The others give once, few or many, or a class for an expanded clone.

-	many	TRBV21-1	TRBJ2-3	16	CASSKGLAGGTDTQYF	TGTGCCAGCAGCAAAGGACTAGCGGGGGGAACAGATACGCAGTATTTT
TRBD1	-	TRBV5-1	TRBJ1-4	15	CASSLDGQENEKLFF	TGCGCCAGCAGCCTAGATGGACAGGAGAATGAAAAACTGTTTTTT
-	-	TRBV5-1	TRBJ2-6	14	CATRTESGANVLTF	TGCGCCACCAGGACGGAGTCTGGGGCCAACGTCCTGACTTTC
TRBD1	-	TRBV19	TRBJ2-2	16	CASSIGKGALPGELFF	TGTGCCAGTAGTATTGGGAAGGGGGCGCTTCCCGGGGAGCTGTTTTTT
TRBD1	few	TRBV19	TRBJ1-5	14	CASSSRQGAQPQHF	TGTGCCAGTAGTAGCAGACAGGGTGCTCAGCCCCAGCATTTT
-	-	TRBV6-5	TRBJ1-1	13	CASSSLGHPEAFF	TGTGCCAGCAGTAGCCTGGGACACCCAGAAGCTTTCTTT
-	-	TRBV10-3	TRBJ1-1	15	CAISDPGHRNTEAFF	TGTGCCATCAGTGACCCCGGACATAGGAACACTGAAGCTTTCTTT
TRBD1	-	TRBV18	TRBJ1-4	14	CASSPVTGSPKLFF	TGTGCCAGCTCACCAGTGACAGGGAGTCCAAAACTGTTTTTT
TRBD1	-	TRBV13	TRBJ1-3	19	CASRKRQGRWGNSGNTIYF	TGTGCCAGCAGGAAAAGACAGGGGCGTTGGGGAAACTCTGGAAACACCATATATTTT
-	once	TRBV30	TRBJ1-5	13	CAWSKGFRQPQHF	TGTGCCTGGAGTAAGGGGTTTCGTCAGCCCCAGCATTTT
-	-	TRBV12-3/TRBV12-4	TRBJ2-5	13	CASSLLRRETQYF	TGTGCCAGCAGTTTACTACGTCGAGAGACCCAGTACTTC
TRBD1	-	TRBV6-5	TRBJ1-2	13	CASSRTGRGGYTF	TGTGCCAGCAGTCGGACAGGGCGGGGTGGCTACACCTTC
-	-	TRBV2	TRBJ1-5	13	CASNVQGNQPQHF	TGTGCCAGCAATGTACAGGGCAATCAGCCCCAGCATTTT
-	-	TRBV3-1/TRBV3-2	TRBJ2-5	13	CASSLDSMGTQYF	TGTGCCAGCAGCTTGGACTCTATGGGGACCCAGTACTTC
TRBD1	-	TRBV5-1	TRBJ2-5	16	CASSSKPGTVQETQYF	TGCGCCAGCAGCTCCAAACCCGGGACAGTCCAAGAGACCCAGTACTTC
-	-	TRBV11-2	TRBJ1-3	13	CASSLSRGDTIYF	TGTGCCAGCAGCTTATCACGGGGTGACACCATATATTTT
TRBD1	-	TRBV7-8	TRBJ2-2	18	CASSLWPIEGQGSGELFF	TGTGCCAGCAGCTTATGGCCTATCGAGGGACAGGGAAGCGGGGAGCTGTTTTTT
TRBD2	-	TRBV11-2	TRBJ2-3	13	CASSFRAGGPSYF	TGTGCCAGCAGCTTCCGAGCGGGGGGGCCCTCGTATTTT
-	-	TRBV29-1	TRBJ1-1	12	CSVDKGRASAFF	TGCAGCGTTGATAAGGGCAGGGCTTCAGCTTTCTTT
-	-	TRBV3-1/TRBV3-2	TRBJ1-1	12	CASSRVNTEAFF	TGTGCCAGCAGCCGAGTAAACACTGAAGCTTTCTTT
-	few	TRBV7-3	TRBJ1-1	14	CASSLGGTNTEAFF	TGTGCCAGCAGCTTAGGGGGCACGAACACTGAAGCTTTCTTT
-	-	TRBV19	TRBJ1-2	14	CASSIGLRRGGYTF	TGTGCCAGTAGTATAGGGTTACGGAGGGGTGGCTACACCTTC
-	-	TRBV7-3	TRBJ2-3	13	CASSLIVTDTQYF	TGTGCCAGCAGCTTAATTGTAACAGATACGCAGTATTTT